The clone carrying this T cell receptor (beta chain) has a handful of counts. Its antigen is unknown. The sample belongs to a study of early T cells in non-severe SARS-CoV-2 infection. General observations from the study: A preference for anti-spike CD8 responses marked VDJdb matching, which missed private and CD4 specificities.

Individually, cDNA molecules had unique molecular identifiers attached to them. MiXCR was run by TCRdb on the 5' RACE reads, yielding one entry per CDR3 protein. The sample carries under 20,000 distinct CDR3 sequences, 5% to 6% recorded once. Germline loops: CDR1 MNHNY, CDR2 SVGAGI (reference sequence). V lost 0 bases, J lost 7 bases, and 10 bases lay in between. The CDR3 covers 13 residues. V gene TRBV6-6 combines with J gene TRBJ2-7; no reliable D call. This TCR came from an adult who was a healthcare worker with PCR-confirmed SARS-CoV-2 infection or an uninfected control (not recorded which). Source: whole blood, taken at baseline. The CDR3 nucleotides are TGTGCCAGCAGTTACTCGGAGTTGAGGGAGCAGTACTTC. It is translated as CASSYSELREQYF.